One and the same sample provided the 17 T cell receptor beta chains below, sequenced in a study of blood T cells in healthy people across ages. A second PCR, run for roughly 7 to 12 cycles, used a sample-barcoded 5' primer plus a J-beta primer mix. TCRdb ran MiXCR on the 5' RACE reads and lists one entry per CDR3 protein. The sample comprises about 400,000 distinct CDR3 sequences, 45% to 60% of which are singletons, and 45% to 65% rests with the top ten. Sequencing was done on a sample of blood. The receptors come from a man in his 60s in good health.

This clonotype showed up many times. The chain combines TRBV20-1 with TRBJ2-3; D is possibly TRBD2 (6 bases). CDR3 size: 17 residues. Per germline, CDR1 DFQATT and CDR2 SNEGSKA (reference sequence). The germline V and J ends were trimmed by 0 bases and 0 bases, with 16 bases remaining between them. The CDR3 nucleotides are TGCAGTGCTAGAGATCCCTTTGGAGGGACTAGCACAGATACGCAGTATTTT. This encodes CSARDPFGGTSTDTQYF.

This clonotype was recorded many times. The chain joins TRBV29-1 to TRBJ2-1; 7 bases fit TRBD2. CDR1 and CDR2 from the germline V gene are SQVTM and ANQGSEA. The CDR3 extends over 12 amino acids. Trimming at V came to 4 bases and at J to 9 bases, leaving 6 bases not matched to a gene. CDR3 sequence (DNA): TGCAGCGTTGGTGGGAGGGAGCGTGAGCAGTTCTTC. It yields the protein CSVGGREREQFF.

The chain joins TRBV20-1 to TRBJ2-7; D gene ambiguous. Per germline, CDR1 DFQATT and CDR2 SNEGSKA (reference sequence). V was pared by 0 bases and J by 4 bases, with 10 bases between. This CDR3 contains 13 residues. CDR3: CSARESQVYEQYF. The CDR3 DNA reads TGCAGTGCTAGAGAGTCTCAGGTATACGAGCAGTACTTC.

V usage is TRBV24-1 and J usage is TRBJ2-1; 8 bases match TRBD2. Trimming at V came to 7 bases and at J to 8 bases, leaving 12 bases not matched to a gene. Germline assignment: CDR1 KGHDR and CDR2 SFDVKD. The CDR3 has 15 amino acids. CDR3 DNA: TGTGCCACCAGCCCGGGGGGGGAGAGGTACTATGAGCAGTTCTTC. Translation: CATSPGGERYYEQFF.

The CDR3 DNA follows: TGTGCCAGCAGCTCTCTTGGGGGGGCGTCAGGTTACGAGCAGTACTTC. This translates into CASSSLGGASGYEQYF. The chain recombines TRBV5-6 with TRBJ2-7, with TRBD2 as a possible D gene (7 bases). CDR1 is SGHDT, CDR2 YYEEEE, per germline. Trimming removed 3 bases at V and 4 bases at J, with 20 bases between. This CDR3 contains 16 residues.

The chain is built from TRBV2 and TRBJ2-7, with 7 bases matching TRBD2. The CDR3 is 17 residues long. Germline CDR1 is SNHLY and CDR2 is FYNNEI. Losses at the gene ends were 2 bases for V and 2 bases for J; bases not matched to a gene: 12. The CDR3: CASSEPGGGSSAYEQYF. CDR3 nucleotide sequence: TGTGCCAGCAGTGAACCGGGAGGCGGGAGTTCGGCCTACGAGCAGTACTTC. Looking up the rest from reference TRBV2 and TRBJ2-7 gives the full variable domain: EPEVTQTPSHQVTQMGQEVILRCVPISNHLYFYWYRQILGQKVEFLVSFYNNEISEKSEIFDDQFSVERPDGSNFTLKIRSTKLEDSAMYFCASSEPGGGSSAYEQYFGPGTRLTVT.

DNA of the CDR3: TGCAGTGCTAAGAGGTTAGCGTCCTACAATGAGCAGTTCTTC. Protein: CSAKRLASYNEQFF. This chain connects TRBV20-1 to TRBJ2-1, with TRBD2 as a possible D gene (5 bases). The CDR3 is 14 residues long. In germline, CDR1 is DFQATT, CDR2 SNEGSKA (reference sequence). V lost 4 bases and J lost 1, with 11 bases in between.

Only a few counts were recorded for this clonotype. J is TRBJ1-2 and V is TRBV4-3, with TRBD1 as a possible D gene (6 bases). Trimming took off 4 bases at V and 6 bases at J, with 15 bases between the two ends. This CDR3 has 14 amino acids. Germline values: CDR1 LGHNA, CDR2 YSLEER. CDR3 sequence: CASSPVGAADGYTF. CDR3 bases: TGCGCCAGCAGCCCAGTGGGGGCGGCTGATGGCTACACCTTC.

The J gene is TRBJ2-7, the V gene TRBV20-1; 8 nucleotides line up with TRBD2. V was clipped by 2 bases and J by 3 bases; unmatched bases: 3. This CDR3 comprises 13 residues. Germline V lookup: CDR1 DFQATT, CDR2 SNEGSKA (reference sequence). CDR3 sequence: CSARLAGFYEQYF. DNA for the CDR3: TGCAGTGCTAGACTAGCGGGTTTCTACGAGCAGTACTTC.

The V gene is TRBV27, the J gene TRBJ2-1, with TRBD2 identical over 11 bases. The germline V gene has CDR1 MNHEY and CDR2 SMNVEV (reference sequence). The trim removed 6 bases at V and 5 bases at J, leaving 6 bases unmatched. The CDR3 has 15 amino acids. DNA for the CDR3: TGTGCCAGCAGGACCGGGACTAGCGGCCACAATGAGCAGTTCTTC. Protein product: CASRTGTSGHNEQFF.

The V call is TRBV30, the J call TRBJ2-7, with TRBD1 identical over 7 bases. The CDR3 contains 10 residues. J was trimmed by 4 bases and V by 8 bases; bases with no gene match: 2. In germline, CDR1 is GTSNPN, CDR2 SVGIG (reference sequence). The CDR3 region is CATGEYEQYF. The CDR3 region has the DNA TGTGCCACAGGGGAATACGAGCAGTACTTC.

In its sample, this clonotype was seen a few times. A much larger clone lies a single base off, so this may be a read error. The V gene is TRBV7-2, the J gene TRBJ2-7; 8 nucleotides line up with TRBD2. V shed 5 bases, J shed 4 bases, and the junction held 10 bases outside the gene matches. The CDR3 is 15 amino acids. From germline, CDR1 is SGHTA and CDR2 FQGNSA. The CDR3 coding sequence is TGTGCCAGCAGCCAAGCCGGGACTAGTGGATACGAGCAGTACTTC. This codes for CASSQAGTSGYEQYF.

A single count supports this clonotype. The rearrangement links TRBV20-1 to TRBJ1-5; a weak D match, TRBD1 (5 bases). This CDR3 is 16 amino acids long. The V and J ends lost 4 bases and 6 bases respectively, with 22 bases between them. Germline CDR1 and CDR2: DFQATT and SNEGSKA (reference sequence). CDR3 DNA sequence: TGCAGTGCTATCCCTCAGTTAGTCGCTGGGGGTCAGCCCCAGCATTTT. Amino acids: CSAIPQLVAGGQPQHF.

The chain has TRBV7-9 and TRBJ2-7; 7 nucleotides match TRBD2. V gave up 2 bases and J gave up 4 bases; unmatched junction bases: 2. This CDR3 has 13 residues. Germline CDR1 and CDR2: SEHNR and FQNEAQ (reference sequence). CDR3 bases: TGTGCCAGCAGCTTACCTAGCGGATACGAGCAGTACTTC. Its translation is CASSLPSGYEQYF.

The genes are TRBV12-3 or TRBV12-4 and TRBJ2-7; 7 nucleotides align to TRBD1. The V and J ends lost 6 bases and 7 bases, in that order; junction bases with no gene match: 18. This CDR3 has 16 amino acids. CDR3 loop: CASSLGQVGSYNEQYF. DNA of the CDR3: TGTGCCAGCAGCCTAGGACAGGTAGGATCCTACAATGAGCAGTACTTC.

This chain joins TRBV20-1 and TRBJ1-4; the D is unclear. Trimming removed 5 bases at V and 5 bases at J, with 12 bases between. The CDR3 consists of 13 residues. Germline CDR1 reads DFQATT; CDR2 reads SNEGSKA (reference sequence). CDR3 residues: CSALLDGNEKLFF. The CDR3 DNA reads TGCAGTGCTCTCTTGGACGGGAATGAAAAACTGTTTTTT.

This sequence joins TRBV4-2 and TRBJ1-2; D remains unclear. This CDR3 has 15 amino acids. The germline V and J ends were trimmed by 1 base and 2 bases, with 11 bases remaining between them. Germline V CDR1 and CDR2: LGHNA, YNFKEQ. The CDR3 DNA sequence: TGTGCCAGCAGCCAAGCTAACCTGGGGAACTATGGCTACACCTTC. Protein sequence: CASSQANLGNYGYTF.